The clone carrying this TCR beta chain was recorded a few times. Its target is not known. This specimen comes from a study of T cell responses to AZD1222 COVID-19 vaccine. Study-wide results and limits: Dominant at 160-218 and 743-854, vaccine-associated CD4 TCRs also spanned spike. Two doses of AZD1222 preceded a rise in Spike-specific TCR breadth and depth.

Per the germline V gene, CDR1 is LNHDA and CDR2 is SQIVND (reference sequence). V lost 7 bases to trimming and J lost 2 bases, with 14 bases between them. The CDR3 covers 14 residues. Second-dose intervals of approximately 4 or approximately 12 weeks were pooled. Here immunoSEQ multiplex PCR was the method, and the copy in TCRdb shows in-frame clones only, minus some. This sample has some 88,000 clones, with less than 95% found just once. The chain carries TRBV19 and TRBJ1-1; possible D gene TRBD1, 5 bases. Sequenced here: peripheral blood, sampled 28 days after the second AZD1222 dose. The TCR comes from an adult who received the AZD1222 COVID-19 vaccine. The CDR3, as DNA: TGTGCCAGTACTCGAACAGGAGCTAACACTGAAGCTTTCTTT. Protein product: CASTRTGANTEAFF. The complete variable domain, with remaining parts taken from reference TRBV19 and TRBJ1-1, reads DGGITQSPKYLFRKEGQNVTLSCEQNLNHDAMYWYRQDPGQGLRLIYYSQIVNDFQKGDIAEGYSVSREKKESFPLTVTSAQKNPTAFYLCASTRTGANTEAFFGQGTRLTVV.